The source of this T cell receptor (beta chain) is a study of CD8+CD57+ T cells in acquired aplastic anemia. General study results and limits: Overlapping CD8+ CDR3 repertoires of patients and controls contained some 30 shared sequences.

This clonotype was seen a few times. What it recognizes is unknown. Patients chosen for sequencing had shown CD8+CD57+ cell expansion by flow cytometry. CDR3 and TCR beta VDJ profiling relied on genomic DNA as the template. TCRdb reanalysed the reads using MiXCR and keeps one entry per CDR3 protein. This table has approximately 190,000 distinct CDR3 sequences, around 47% appearing once. This clonotype originated in a human donor with aplastic anemia. The specimen sequenced was sorted CD4+, CD8+, or CD8+CD57+ T cells (not recorded which) from PBMCs.

Written as DNA, the CDR3 is TGTGCCAGCAGTGAAGCGGAAATCGCAGGGGGCTATGAGCAGTTCTTC. As protein: CASSEAEIAGGYEQFF. This chain links TRBV6-1 with TRBJ2-1; 8 nucleotides match TRBD1. Germline CDR1 reads MNHNS; CDR2 reads SASEGT. The CDR3 is 16 amino acids. The junction had 9 bases not matched to a gene; V was cut back by 0 bases and J by 8 bases.